This T cell receptor beta chain was sequenced in a study of cytomegalovirus exposure and HLA in healthy donors. General study points: The records held CMV serostatus as the only immune exposure information. Reports state that TCR beta sequences accurately predicted most subjects' HLA-A and HLA-B alleles. The CMV antigen specificity of a few CMV-associated chains was confirmed through in vitro analysis.

The V gene lost 0 bases and the J gene lost 4 bases, with 6 bases spanning the gap. The length of the CDR3 is 13 residues. Germline V gives CDR1 MNHEY, CDR2 SMNVEV (reference sequence). Worth noting for this clone: Its antigen is as yet unknown.

The PCR ran on 60 Vbeta and 13 Jbeta primers. The method was immunoSEQ multiplex PCR; TCRdb's version includes in-frame clones alone and lacks a portion of them. The sample contains roughly 100,000 clones, around four fifths of which appear only once. This cohort consisted of healthy bone marrow donors. The receptor was isolated from a woman in her forties in good health and CMV-seropositive. The sequencing sample was made of PBMCs. The rearrangement uses TRBV27 and TRBJ1-2, with a possible D match to TRBD1 (5 bases). As DNA, the CDR3 is TGTGCCAGCAGTTTATCGGGGGGCTATGGCTACACCTTC. This translates into CASSLSGGYGYTF.